The rows below give T cell receptor beta chains drawn from one sample of a study of cytomegalovirus exposure and HLA in healthy donors. Assay: immunoSEQ multiplex PCR; the TCRdb copy retains only in-frame clones and omits some. The sample records roughly 150,000 clones, approximately 62% being singletons. The sample comprised PBMCs. Every receptor here comes from a human donor in good health. CDR3s include the opening cysteine and the closing phenylalanine or tryptophan. Fields, in order: clone size, D gene, CDR3 length, J gene, V gene, CDR3 DNA, CDR3 protein. The D gene is left open where the match is weak. Some rows mark clone size as missing; the rest say once, few, many or name a class of expanded clone.

>-|-|11|TRBJ2-5|TRBV18
TGTGCCAGCTCACCCAAAGAGACCCAGTACTTC
CASSPKETQYF
>-|TRBD2|15|TRBJ2-5|TRBV19
TGTGCCAGTAGTCCCAGACTAGCGGGAGCTGAGACCCAGTACTTC
CASSPRLAGAETQYF
>-|-|16|TRBJ1-4|TRBV4-3
TGCGCCAGCAGCCCCCATCCGGGGGCAACTAATGAAAAACTGTTTTTT
CASSPHPGATNEKLFF
>-|TRBD2|18|TRBJ2-1|TRBV6-1
TGTGCCAGCAGTGCGCACCCGACGGCGGGAGGGCCTGGCAATGAGCAGTTCTTC
CASSAHPTAGGPGNEQFF
>-|TRBD2|16|TRBJ2-4|TRBV27
TGTGCCAGCAGGCTGACTAGCGGGGTTGCCAAAAACATTCAGTACTTC
CASRLTSGVAKNIQYF
>few|-|18|TRBJ2-5|TRBV5-6
TGTGCCAGCAGCTTGGGGCAGGGTGGTAGCGGAGAGCAAGAGACCCAGTACTTC
CASSLGQGGSGEQETQYF
>-|TRBD2|14|TRBJ2-5|TRBV28
TGTGCCAGCAGAACGGGGGGGGCGGTGGAGACCCAGTACTTC
CASRTGGAVETQYF
>-|TRBD1|13|TRBJ1-2|TRBV6-5
TGTGCCAGCAGTTACCCGACAGGGCGGGGCTACACCTTC
CASSYPTGRGYTF
>once|-|14|TRBJ2-6|TRBV9
TGTGCCAGCAGCGTTGGGGACAAAGGGAGCGTCCTGACTTTC
CASSVGDKGSVLTF
>-|TRBD1|15|TRBJ1-5|TRBV9
TGTGCCAGCAGCGTCGGGACAGGGATCAATCAGCCCCAGCATTTT
CASSVGTGINQPQHF
>-|TRBD2|15|TRBJ2-7|TRBV7-2
TGTGCCAGCAGCGGAGGGACTAGCAGATCCTACGAGCAGTACTTC
CASSGGTSRSYEQYF
>-|TRBD2|16|TRBJ2-1|TRBV27
TGTGCCAGCAGAGAAGAAGCGGGAGGCACGTACAATGAGCAGTTCTTC
CASREEAGGTYNEQFF
>-|TRBD1|13|TRBJ2-5|TRBV2
TGTGCCAGCAGATCTGGGACAGGAGAGACCCAGTACTTC
CASRSGTGETQYF
>-|-|17|TRBJ2-7|TRBV5-1
TGCGCCAGCAGCTTGGCCGCACAGGGAAAGTCCCCCTACGAGCAGTACTTC
CASSLAAQGKSPYEQYF
>-|-|13|TRBJ2-5|TRBV7-7
TGTGCTAGCAGCTTGGGGGGTCAAGAGACCCAGTACTTC
CASSLGGQETQYF
>-|-|19|TRBJ2-2|TRBV4-1
TGCGCCAGCAGCCATTTCCTGGGGCTAGCGTCCCGAGTGGTCGGGGAGCTGTTTTTT
CASSHFLGLASRVVGELFF
>-|TRBD1|15|TRBJ2-7|TRBV7-9
TGTGCCAGCAGCTCTGGACAGGGCTCGAGTGACGAGCAGTACTTC
CASSSGQGSSDEQYF
>-|-|17|TRBJ2-2|TRBV5-3
TGTGCCAGAAGCCGGGCGAATGGGCAGGGCTTCACCGGGGAGCTGTTTTTT
CARSRANGQGFTGELFF
>-|-|15|TRBJ2-7|TRBV7-2
TGTGCCAGCAAGTGGGGGCACAGGAGCTTCTACGAGCAGTACTTC
CASKWGHRSFYEQYF
>-|TRBD1|17|TRBJ2-5|TRBV4-2
TGTGCCAGCAGCCTCAGAGGATCGGGACAGGACCCAGAGACCCAGTACTTC
CASSLRGSGQDPETQYF
>-|TRBD1|15|TRBJ1-1|TRBV5-1
TGCGCCAGCAGCTTCCGACAGGGGGTGAACACTGAAGCTTTCTTT
CASSFRQGVNTEAFF
>-|TRBD1|14|TRBJ2-5|TRBV25-1
TGTGCCAGCAGTGACTGGGACAGGCAAGAGACCCAGTACTTC
CASSDWDRQETQYF
>-|-|14|TRBJ1-4|TRBV7-9
TGTGCCAGCAGTCCCTTCGGGGATAATGAAAAACTGTTTTTT
CASSPFGDNEKLFF
>-|-|14|TRBJ2-4|TRBV2
TGTGCCAGCAGTCAGGAAATCGCCAAAAACATTCAGTACTTC
CASSQEIAKNIQYF
>few|-|16|TRBJ2-2|TRBV11-3
TGTGCCAGCAGCTTAGAGGGCCAGCCTAACACCGGGGAGCTGTTTTTT
CASSLEGQPNTGELFF
>-|-|14|TRBJ2-5|TRBV6-5
TGTGCCAGCAGCTACTCCGGGTTGAAAGAGACCCAGTACTTC
CASSYSGLKETQYF
>few|TRBD1|17|TRBJ2-1|TRBV25-1
TGTGCCAGCGGCCCAGCATATGGGACAGGGAACTACAATGAGCAGTTCTTC
CASGPAYGTGNYNEQFF
>once|TRBD2|20|TRBJ2-3|TRBV7-8
TGTGCCAGCAGCTTAAGACTAGCGGGAGGGCCGATTAGTGGCACAGATACGCAGTATTTT
CASSLRLAGGPISGTDTQYF
>-|TRBD1|13|TRBJ1-1|TRBV5-1
TGCGCCAGCAGCTCAGAACAGGGGTTGGAAGCTTTCTTT
CASSSEQGLEAFF
>-|TRBD1|13|TRBJ2-1|TRBV10-3
TGTGCCATCAAGGGACAGGGGAACAATGAGCAGTTCTTC
CAIKGQGNNEQFF
>-|-|14|TRBJ1-1|TRBV18
TGTGCCAGCTCACGTGGAGGGGCGGACACTGAAGCTTTCTTT
CASSRGGADTEAFF
>few|TRBD2|16|TRBJ2-7|TRBV5-6
TGTGCCAGCAGCTTGGATGGCGGGAGGGACTCCTACGAGCAGTACTTC
CASSLDGGRDSYEQYF
>-|TRBD1|15|TRBJ2-2|TRBV11-3
TGTGCCAGCAGCCCAAGGGACAGTCCGACCGGGGAGCTGTTTTTT
CASSPRDSPTGELFF
>-|TRBD2|17|TRBJ2-3|TRBV7-9
TGTGCCAGCACCGGGACTAGCGGGAGTTCCAGCACAGATACGCAGTATTTT
CASTGTSGSSSTDTQYF
>-|TRBD1|16|TRBJ1-2|TRBV2
TGTGCCAGCAGTCCGCGGACAGGCGCGACCTTCTATGGCTACACCTTC
CASSPRTGATFYGYTF